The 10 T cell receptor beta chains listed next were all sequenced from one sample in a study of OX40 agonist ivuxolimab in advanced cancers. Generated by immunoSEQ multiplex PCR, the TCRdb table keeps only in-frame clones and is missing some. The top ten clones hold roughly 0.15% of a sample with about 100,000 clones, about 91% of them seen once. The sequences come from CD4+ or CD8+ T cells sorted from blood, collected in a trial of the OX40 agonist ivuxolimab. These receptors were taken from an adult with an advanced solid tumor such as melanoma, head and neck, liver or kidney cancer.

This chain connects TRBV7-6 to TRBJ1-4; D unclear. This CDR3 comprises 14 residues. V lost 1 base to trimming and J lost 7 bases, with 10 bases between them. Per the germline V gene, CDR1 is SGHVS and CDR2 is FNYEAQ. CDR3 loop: CASSLDGPAEKLFF. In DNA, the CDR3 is TGTGCCAGCAGCTTAGATGGACCAGCTGAAAAACTGTTTTTT.

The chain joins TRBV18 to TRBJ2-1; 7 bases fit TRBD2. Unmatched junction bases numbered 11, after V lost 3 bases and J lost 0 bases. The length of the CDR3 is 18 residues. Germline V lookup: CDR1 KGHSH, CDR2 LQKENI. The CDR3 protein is CASSPFGGGVSSYNEQFF. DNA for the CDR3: TGTGCCAGCTCACCCTTTGGGGGAGGGGTAAGCTCCTACAATGAGCAGTTCTTC.

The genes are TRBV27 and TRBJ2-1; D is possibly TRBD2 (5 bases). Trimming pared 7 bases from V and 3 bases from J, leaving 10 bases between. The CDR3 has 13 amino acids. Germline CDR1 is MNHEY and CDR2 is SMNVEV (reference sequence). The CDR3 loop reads CASIAGNYNEQFF. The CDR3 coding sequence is TGTGCCAGCATTGCGGGCAACTACAATGAGCAGTTCTTC.

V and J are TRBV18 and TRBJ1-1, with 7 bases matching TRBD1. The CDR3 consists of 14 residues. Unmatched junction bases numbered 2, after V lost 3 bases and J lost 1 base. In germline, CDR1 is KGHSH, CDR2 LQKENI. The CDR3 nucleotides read TGTGCCAGCTCACCCGGGACAGCGAACACTGAAGCTTTCTTT. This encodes CASSPGTANTEAFF.

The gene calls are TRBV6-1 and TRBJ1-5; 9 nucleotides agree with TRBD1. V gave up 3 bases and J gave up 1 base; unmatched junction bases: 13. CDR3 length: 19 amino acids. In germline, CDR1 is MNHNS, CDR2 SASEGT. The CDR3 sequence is CASSDRAPGTGTSNQPQHF. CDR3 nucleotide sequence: TGTGCCAGCAGTGATAGGGCCCCAGGGACAGGGACAAGCAATCAGCCCCAGCATTTT.

CDR3 amino acids: CASSEDGRHEQYF. The CDR3 DNA reads TGTGCCAGCAGTGAGGACGGGAGGCACGAGCAGTACTTC. The chain recombines TRBV2 with TRBJ2-7, with TRBD2 identical over 7 bases. The junction had 4 bases not matched to a gene; V was cut back by 3 bases and J by 5 bases. Germline V gives CDR1 SNHLY, CDR2 FYNNEI. This CDR3 contains 13 residues. The full variable domain, with the rest looked up from reference TRBV2 and TRBJ2-7, is EPEVTQTPSHQVTQMGQEVILRCVPISNHLYFYWYRQILGQKVEFLVSFYNNEISEKSEIFDDQFSVERPDGSNFTLKIRSTKLEDSAMYFCASSEDGRHEQYFGPGTRLTVT.

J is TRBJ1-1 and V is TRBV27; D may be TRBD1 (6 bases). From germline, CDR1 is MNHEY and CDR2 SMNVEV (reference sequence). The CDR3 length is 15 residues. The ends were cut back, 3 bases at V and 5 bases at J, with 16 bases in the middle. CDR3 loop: CASSFATGLGTEAFF. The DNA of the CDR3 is TGTGCCAGCAGTTTCGCGACAGGCTTGGGAACTGAAGCTTTCTTT.

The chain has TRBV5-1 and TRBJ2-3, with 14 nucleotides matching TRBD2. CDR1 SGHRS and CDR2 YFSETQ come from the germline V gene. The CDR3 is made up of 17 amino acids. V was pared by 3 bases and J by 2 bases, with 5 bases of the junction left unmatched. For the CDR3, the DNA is TGCGCCAGCAGCTCAGGACTAGCGGGAGGTCCCACAGATACGCAGTATTTT. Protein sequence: CASSSGLAGGPTDTQYF.

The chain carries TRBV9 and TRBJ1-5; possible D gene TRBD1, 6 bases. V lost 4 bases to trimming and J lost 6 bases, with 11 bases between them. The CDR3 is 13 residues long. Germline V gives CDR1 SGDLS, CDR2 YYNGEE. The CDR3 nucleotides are TGTGCCAGCAGCCCCACAGGGTTTCAGCCCCAGCATTTT. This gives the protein CASSPTGFQPQHF.

The CDR3: CASSFPQRNEQFF. The CDR3 bases are TGTGCCAGCAGTTTCCCGCAGCGCAATGAGCAGTTCTTC. The chain joins TRBV28 to TRBJ2-1; D is undetermined. This CDR3 is 13 amino acids long. The V gene lost 3 bases and the J gene lost 6 bases, with 9 bases spanning the gap. The V gene's germline CDR1 is MDHEN and CDR2 SYDVKM.